This note documents a single T cell receptor beta chain sequence. The CDR3 is 15 residues long. Unmatched junction bases numbered 10, after V lost 6 bases and J lost 3 bases. The germline V gene has CDR1 PRHDT and CDR2 FYEKMQ (reference sequence). The sample comes from a study of cytotoxic CD8 clonotypes in ibrutinib-treated CLL. Some clones are missing from TCRdb's copy, which holds only in-frame ones; the method was immunoSEQ multiplex PCR. The sample includes approximately 170,000 clones, roughly 84% of them seen just once. This receptor was identified in a human donor with chronic lymphocytic leukemia. Material: PBMCs, obtained at disease progression, from a patient treated with ibrutinib. The chain couples TRBV13 to TRBJ2-7; 8 bases are a match to TRBD2. For the CDR3, the DNA is TGTGCCAGCAGATTGATAACTAGCGGAGACTACGAGCAGTACTTC. It encodes CASRLITSGDYEQYF.